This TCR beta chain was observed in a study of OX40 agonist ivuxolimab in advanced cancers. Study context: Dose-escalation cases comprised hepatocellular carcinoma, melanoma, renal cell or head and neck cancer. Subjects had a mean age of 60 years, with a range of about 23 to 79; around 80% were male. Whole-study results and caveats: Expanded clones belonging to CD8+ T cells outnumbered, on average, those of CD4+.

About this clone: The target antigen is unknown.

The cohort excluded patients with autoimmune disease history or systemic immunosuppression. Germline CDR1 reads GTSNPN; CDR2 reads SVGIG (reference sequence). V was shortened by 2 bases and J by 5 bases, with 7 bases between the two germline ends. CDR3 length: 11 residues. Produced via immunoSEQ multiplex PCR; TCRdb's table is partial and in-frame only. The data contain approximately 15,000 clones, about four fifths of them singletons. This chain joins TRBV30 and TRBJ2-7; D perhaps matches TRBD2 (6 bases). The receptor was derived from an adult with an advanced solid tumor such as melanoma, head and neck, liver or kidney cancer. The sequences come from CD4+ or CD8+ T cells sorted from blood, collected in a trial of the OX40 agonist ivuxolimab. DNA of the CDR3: TGTGCCTGGAGTCCGGGGGACGAGCAGTACTTC. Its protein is CAWSPGDEQYF. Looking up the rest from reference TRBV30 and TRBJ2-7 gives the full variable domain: SQTIHQWPATLVQPVGSPLSLECTVEGTSNPNLYWYRQAAGRGLQLLFYSVGIGQISSEVPQNLSASRPQDRQFILSSKKLLLSDSGFYLCAWSPGDEQYFGPGTRLTVT.